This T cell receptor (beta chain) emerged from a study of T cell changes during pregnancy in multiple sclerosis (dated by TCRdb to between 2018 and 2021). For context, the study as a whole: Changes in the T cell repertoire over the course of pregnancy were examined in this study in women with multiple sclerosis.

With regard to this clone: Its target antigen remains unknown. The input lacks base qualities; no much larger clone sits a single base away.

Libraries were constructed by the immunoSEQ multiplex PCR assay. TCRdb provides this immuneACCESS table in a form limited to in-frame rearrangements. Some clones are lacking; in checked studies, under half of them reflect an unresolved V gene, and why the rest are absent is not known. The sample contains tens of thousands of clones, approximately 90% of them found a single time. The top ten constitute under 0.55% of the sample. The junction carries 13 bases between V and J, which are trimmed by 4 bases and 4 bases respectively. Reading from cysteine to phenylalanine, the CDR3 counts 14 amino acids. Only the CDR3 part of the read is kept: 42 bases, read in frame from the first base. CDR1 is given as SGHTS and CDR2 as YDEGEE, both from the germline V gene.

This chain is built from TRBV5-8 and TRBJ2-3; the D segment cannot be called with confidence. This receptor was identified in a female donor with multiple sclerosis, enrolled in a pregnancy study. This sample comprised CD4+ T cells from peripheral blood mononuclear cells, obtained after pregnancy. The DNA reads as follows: TGTGCCAGCAGCCTTTTCGCGGTTGCAGATACGCAGTATTTT. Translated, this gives CASSLFAVADTQYF.